What follows are 13 T cell receptor beta chains derived from one specimen sequenced in a study of blood T cell repertoires in COVID-19. TCRdb's copy holds only in-frame clones and misses some; the assay was immunoSEQ multiplex PCR. In the table there are about 280,000 clones, around nine tenths of which are singletons. The sequencing input was peripheral blood. These receptors originate from a woman in her 30s with COVID-19, enrolled during active disease.

The chain joins TRBV28 to TRBJ2-7, with TRBD1 matching over 11 bases. This CDR3 spans 13 amino acids. V shed 6 bases, J shed 2 bases, and the junction held 0 bases outside the gene matches. The germline V gene has CDR1 MDHEN and CDR2 SYDVKM. In DNA form, the CDR3 reads TGTGCCAGCAGGGACAGGGGGCCCTACGAGCAGTACTTC. It translates to CASRDRGPYEQYF.

The rearrangement links TRBV3-1 (or the pseudogene TRBV3-2) to TRBJ1-5; D not certain. The CDR3 consists of 14 residues. Trimming left V 1 base short and J 5 bases short, with 9 bases between. The germline gives CDR1 LGHDT, CDR2 YNNKEL (reference sequence). The CDR3 bases are TGTGCCAGCAGCCAAGTGGTCGGGGATCAGCCCCAGCATTTT. Translated, it gives CASSQVVGDQPQHF.

The V gene is TRBV24-1, the J gene TRBJ2-1; D is perhaps TRBD2 (6 bases). V lost 7 bases to trimming and J lost 1 base, with 10 bases between them. Germline-derived CDR1 and CDR2 are KGHDR and SFDVKD. CDR3 length equals 14 residues. Here the CDR3 reads CATSRRESYNEQFF. Written as DNA, the CDR3 is TGTGCCACCAGCAGGCGGGAATCCTACAATGAGCAGTTCTTC.

The V gene is TRBV30, the J gene TRBJ1-2; 8 nucleotides match TRBD1. Trimming removed 5 bases from V and 8 bases from J; junction bases left unmatched: 10. The germline CDR1 and CDR2 sequences are GTSNPN and SVGIG (reference sequence). The CDR3 has 13 residues. CDR3 region: CAWLGGQGNGYTF. In DNA form, the CDR3 reads TGTGCCTGGCTGGGCGGACAGGGAAACGGCTACACCTTC.

V is TRBV19 and J is TRBJ1-5; maybe TRBD1 (6 bases). CDR1 and CDR2 (germline): LNHDA, SQIVND (reference sequence). Trimming left V 2 bases short and J 5 bases short, with 19 bases between. The CDR3 consists of 17 residues. The CDR3 spells CASSIIGGTGTHQPQHF. Written as DNA, the CDR3 is TGTGCCAGTAGTATAATTGGGGGTACAGGGACGCATCAGCCCCAGCATTTT.

V gene TRBV10-3 combines with J gene TRBJ2-7; 7 bases map to TRBD1. V was clipped by 4 bases and J by 0 bases; unmatched bases: 6. In germline, CDR1 is ENHRY, CDR2 SYGVKD. The CDR3 contains 15 residues. For the CDR3, the DNA is TGTGCCATCAGTGCTTCCGGGACAGCCTCCTACGAGCAGTACTTC. Its translation: CAISASGTASYEQYF.

This clone was picked up one time. The chain uses TRBV5-1 and TRBJ1-1, with 7 positions matching TRBD1. The germline CDR1 and CDR2 sequences are SGHRS and YFSETQ. Losses at the gene ends were 4 bases for V and 0 bases for J; bases not matched to a gene: 3. This CDR3 region has 14 residues. This chain's CDR3 is CASSGGQMNTEAFF. CDR3 nucleotides: TGCGCCAGCAGCGGGGGACAGATGAACACTGAAGCTTTCTTT.

In nucleotides, the CDR3 is TGCGCCAGCAGTGAGCGTATCAGGCCGGTCGCTGAAGCTTTCTTT. Amino acid sequence: CASSERIRPVAEAFF. The genes are TRBV10-1 and TRBJ1-1, with D unresolved. CDR3 length equals 15 residues. V was clipped by 2 bases and J by 6 bases, with 16 bases between them. From germline, CDR1 is WNHNN and CDR2 SYGVQD (reference sequence).

The J gene is TRBJ2-5, the V gene TRBV20-1; D is possibly TRBD1 (5 bases). Germline V lookup: CDR1 DFQATT, CDR2 SNEGSKA (reference sequence). CDR3 length equals 14 residues. V was trimmed by 3 bases and J by 0 bases, leaving 11 bases between them. This chain's CDR3 is CSASSRAHQETQYF. The CDR3 region has the DNA TGCAGTGCTAGTTCCAGGGCCCACCAAGAGACCCAGTACTTC.

The V call is TRBV7-3, the J call TRBJ2-4; a weak D match, TRBD1 (6 bases). The V end was cut by 0 bases, the J end by 8 bases, with 14 bases between. Per the germline V gene, CDR1 is SGHTA and CDR2 is FQGTGA. CDR3 length: 15 residues. The CDR3 loop is CASSLTGAPRDIQYF. The CDR3 DNA sequence: TGTGCCAGCAGCTTAACGGGGGCCCCTCGGGACATTCAGTACTTC.

V gene TRBV27 combines with J gene TRBJ1-2; D unresolved. The CDR3 runs 14 residues. CDR1 MNHEY and CDR2 SMNVEV come from the germline V gene (reference sequence). The V and J ends lost 0 bases and 4 bases respectively, with 9 bases between them. CDR3 in DNA: TGTGCCAGCAGTTTATCGTACAGCACCTATGGCTACACCTTC. It specifies CASSLSYSTYGYTF.

This clone was found once. This same CDR3 is encoded by further DNA sequences in the sample. The rearrangement joins TRBV10-3 to TRBJ2-1; D perhaps matches TRBD2 (6 bases). The germline V and J ends were trimmed by 9 bases and 6 bases, with 9 bases remaining between them. CDR1 ENHRY and CDR2 SYGVKD come from the germline V gene. CDR3 length: 11 amino acids. CDR3 protein: CAISAGNEQFF. The CDR3, as DNA: TGTGCCATTTCAGCGGGCAATGAGCAGTTCTTC.

The chain recombines TRBV4-3 with TRBJ2-2, with 7 positions matching TRBD2. The CDR3 runs 17 residues. The ends lost 0 bases at V and 2 bases at J; junction bases unmatched: 6. Germline assignment: CDR1 LGHNA and CDR2 YSLEER. Here the CDR3 reads CASSQDEGRDNTGELFF. The CDR3 DNA reads TGCGCCAGCAGCCAAGATGAAGGGAGGGACAACACCGGGGAGCTGTTTTTT.